This note documents a single T cell receptor (beta chain) sequence. No antigen is known for it. The table came from immunoSEQ multiplex PCR; TCRdb's copy has only in-frame clones and leaves some out. The sample consists of roughly 100,000 clones, roughly 88% of them appearing once. The data were obtained in a study of T cell responses to AZD1222 COVID-19 vaccine. As for the study in general: Analyses pooled second doses at about 4 or about 12 weeks.

Study conclusions and caveats: Females outnumbered males among donors, who were mostly white British; clonal diversity was possibly underestimated. Baseline antibody screening turned up just six seropositive AZD1222 recipients.

The germline CDR1 and CDR2 sequences are MDHEN and SYDVKM. The CDR3 runs 12 residues. The V and J ends lost 1 base and 9 bases respectively, with 7 bases between them. The sequencing here drew on peripheral blood, taken on day 0 of AZD1222 vaccination. The origin of this receptor is an adult in good health. V usage is TRBV28 and J usage is TRBJ2-1; D gene ambiguous. The CDR3 DNA reads as TGTGCCAGCAGTTTATCTTCTCGTGAGCAGTTCTTC. It is translated as CASSLSSREQFF.